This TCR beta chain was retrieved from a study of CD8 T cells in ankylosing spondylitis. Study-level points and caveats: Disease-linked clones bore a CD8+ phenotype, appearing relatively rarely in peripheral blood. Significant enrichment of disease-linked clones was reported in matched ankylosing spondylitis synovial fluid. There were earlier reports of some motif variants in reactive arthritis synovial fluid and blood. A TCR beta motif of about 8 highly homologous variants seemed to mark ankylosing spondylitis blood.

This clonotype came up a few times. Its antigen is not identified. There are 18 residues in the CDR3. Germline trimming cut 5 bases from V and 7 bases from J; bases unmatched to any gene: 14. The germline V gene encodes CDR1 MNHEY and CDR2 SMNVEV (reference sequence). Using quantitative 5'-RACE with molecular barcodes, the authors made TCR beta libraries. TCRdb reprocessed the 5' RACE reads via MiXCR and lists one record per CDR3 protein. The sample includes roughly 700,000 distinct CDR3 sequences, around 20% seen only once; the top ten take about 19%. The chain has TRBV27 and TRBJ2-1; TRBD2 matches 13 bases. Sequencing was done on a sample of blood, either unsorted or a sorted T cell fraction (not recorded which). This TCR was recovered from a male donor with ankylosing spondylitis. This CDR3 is CASSLGTDGLAGVNEQFF. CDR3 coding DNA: TGTGCCAGCAGTCTGGGGACGGACGGACTAGCGGGAGTAAATGAGCAGTTCTTC.